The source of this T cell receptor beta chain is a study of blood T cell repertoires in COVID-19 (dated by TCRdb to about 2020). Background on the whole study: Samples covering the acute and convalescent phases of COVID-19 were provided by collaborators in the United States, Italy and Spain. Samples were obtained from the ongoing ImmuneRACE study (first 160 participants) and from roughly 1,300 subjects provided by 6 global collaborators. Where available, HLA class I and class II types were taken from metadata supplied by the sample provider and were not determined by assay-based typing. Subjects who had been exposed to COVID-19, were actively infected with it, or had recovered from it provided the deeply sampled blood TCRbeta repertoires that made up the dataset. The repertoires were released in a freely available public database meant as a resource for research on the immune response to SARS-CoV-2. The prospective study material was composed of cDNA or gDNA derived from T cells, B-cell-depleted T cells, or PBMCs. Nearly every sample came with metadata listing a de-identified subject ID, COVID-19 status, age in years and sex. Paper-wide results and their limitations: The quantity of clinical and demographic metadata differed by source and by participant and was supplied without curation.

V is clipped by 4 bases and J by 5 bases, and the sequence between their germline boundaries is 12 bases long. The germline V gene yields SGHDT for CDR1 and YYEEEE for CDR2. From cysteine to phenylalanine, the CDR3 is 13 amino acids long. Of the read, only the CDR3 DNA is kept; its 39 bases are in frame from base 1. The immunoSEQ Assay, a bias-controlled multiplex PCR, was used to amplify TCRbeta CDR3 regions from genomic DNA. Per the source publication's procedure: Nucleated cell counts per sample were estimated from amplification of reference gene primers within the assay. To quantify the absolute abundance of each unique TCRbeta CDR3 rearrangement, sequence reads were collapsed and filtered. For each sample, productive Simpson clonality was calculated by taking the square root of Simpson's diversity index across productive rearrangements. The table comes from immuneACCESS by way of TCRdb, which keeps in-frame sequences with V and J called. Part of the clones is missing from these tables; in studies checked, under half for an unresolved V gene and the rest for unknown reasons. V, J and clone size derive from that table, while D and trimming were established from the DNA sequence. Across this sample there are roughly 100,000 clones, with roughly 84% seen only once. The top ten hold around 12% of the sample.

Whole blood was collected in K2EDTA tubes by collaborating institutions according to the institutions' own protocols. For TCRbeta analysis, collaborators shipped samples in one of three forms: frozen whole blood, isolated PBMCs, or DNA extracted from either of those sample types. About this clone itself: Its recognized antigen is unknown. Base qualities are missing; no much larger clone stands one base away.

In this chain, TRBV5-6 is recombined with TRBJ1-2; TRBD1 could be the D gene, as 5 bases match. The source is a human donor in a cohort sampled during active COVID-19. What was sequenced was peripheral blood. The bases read TGTGCCAGCAGCCCCGGGGGGGAGTATGGCTACACCTTC. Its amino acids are CASSPGGEYGYTF. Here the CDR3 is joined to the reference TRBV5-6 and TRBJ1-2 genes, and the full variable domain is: DAGVTQSPTHLIKTRGQQVTLRCSPKSGHDTVSWYQQALGQGPQFIFQYYEEEERQRGNFPDRFSGHQFPNYSSELNVNALLLGDSALYLCASSPGGEYGYTFGSGTRLTVV.